These 13 T cell receptor beta chains were all obtained from the same sample, sequenced in a study of blood T cells in healthy people across ages. The authors ran a second PCR of about 6 to 11 cycles using a sample-barcoded 5' primer and a J-beta primer mix. MiXCR, run by TCRdb on the 5' RACE reads, gives a single entry per CDR3 protein. The sample lists around 750,000 distinct CDR3 sequences; roughly 50% were seen once. The sequenced material came from blood. The receptors originated from a man at least 80 years old in good health.

The CDR3 sequence is CAWSGTGAGANVLTF. The CDR3 DNA sequence: TGTGCCTGGAGTGGGACAGGGGCTGGGGCCAACGTCCTGACTTTC. V is TRBV30 and J is TRBJ2-6, with 9 bases aligning to TRBD1. The germline V gene has CDR1 GTSNPN and CDR2 SVGIG (reference sequence). J was trimmed by 2 bases and V by 1 base; bases with no gene match: 0. This CDR3 has 15 amino acids.

The chain combines TRBV3-1 with TRBJ2-5, with 9 bases aligning to TRBD1. V trimming: 1 base; J trimming: 9 bases; junction bases outside the gene matches: 9. This CDR3 comprises 15 residues. Germline loops: CDR1 LGHDT, CDR2 YNNKEL (reference sequence). CDR3 sequence reads: CASSQGSGTGLAQYF. The CDR3 coding sequence is TGTGCCAGCAGCCAAGGCTCCGGGACAGGGCTGGCCCAGTACTTC.

The J gene is TRBJ2-7, the V gene TRBV20-1; D may be TRBD1 or TRBD2 (5 bases each). Germline values: CDR1 DFQATT, CDR2 SNEGSKA (reference sequence). Trimming took off 6 bases at V and 0 bases at J, with 15 bases between the two ends. The CDR3 sequence is 14 residues long. CDR3 residues: CSAKRAGSSYEQYF. The CDR3 nucleotides are TGCAGTGCCAAGAGGGCAGGGAGCTCCTACGAGCAGTACTTC.

The gene calls are TRBV20-1 and TRBJ2-1, with unresolved D. Germline assignment: CDR1 DFQATT and CDR2 SNEGSKA (reference sequence). V lost 3 bases, J lost 4 bases, and 13 bases lay in between. CDR3 length: 14 amino acids. The chain's CDR3 is CSARALTLYNEQFF. The CDR3 DNA sequence: TGCAGTGCTAGGGCCTTAACCTTGTACAATGAGCAGTTCTTC.

The V and J genes are TRBV28 and TRBJ2-5; no definite D call. Germline V gene data show CDR1 as MDHEN and CDR2 as SYDVKM. This CDR3 comprises 11 residues. V was clipped by 8 bases and J by 5 bases, with 9 bases between them. CDR3 bases: TGTGCCAGCGCGCAAGGGGAGACCCAGTACTTC. Translation gives CASAQGETQYF.

V usage is TRBV6-2 or TRBV6-3 and J usage is TRBJ2-7, with 8 bases identical to TRBD2. Germline CDR1 MNHEY, CDR2 SVGEGT. The V gene end was trimmed by 4 bases and the J gene end by 7 bases; junction bases not matched to a gene: 18. This CDR3 is built from 17 residues. The CDR3 loop reads CASSFVLAGISYNEQYF. Written as DNA, the CDR3 is TGTGCCAGCAGTTTTGTCCTAGCGGGTATCTCCTACAATGAGCAGTACTTC.

This clonotype has only a few counts. The chain carries TRBV29-1 and TRBJ2-3; 8 positions match TRBD1. This CDR3 is built from 16 residues. Germline CDR1 and CDR2: SQVTM and ANQGSEA. J lost 4 bases, V lost 2 bases, and 11 bases had no gene match. In DNA form, the CDR3 reads TGCAGCGTTGAATCGGCGGCAGGGGGCAGGTCAGATACGCAGTATTTT. Encoded protein: CSVESAAGGRSDTQYF.

This clonotype was found once. The chain joins TRBV12-3 or TRBV12-4 to TRBJ1-5; D might be TRBD1 (5 bases). V lost 5 bases and J 11 bases, leaving 16 bases between the germline ends. The CDR3 covers 13 residues. The chain's CDR3 is CASSTGGAETQHF. CDR3 coding DNA: TGTGCCAGCAGTACCGGGGGTGCGGAGACCCAGCATTTT.

With regard to this clonotype: The junction departs from germline at one end; a sequencing error may be responsible. The chain links TRBV6-6 to TRBJ2-6, with D possibly being TRBD1 (5 bases). The length of the CDR3 is 16 residues. CDR1 and CDR2 from the germline V gene are MNHNY and SVGAGI (reference sequence). The CDR3 DNA reads as TGTGCCAGCAGGGGGATGGAGAAGTCTGGGGCCAACGTCCAGACTTTC. Translated, it gives CASRGMEKSGANVQTF.

The chain joins TRBV7-8 to TRBJ2-7; D is undetermined. The CDR3 length is 13 residues. CDR1 is SGHVS, CDR2 FQNEAQ, per germline. The V end lost 5 bases, the J end lost 1 base, and 9 bases lay between the germline ends. The CDR3 DNA follows: TGTGCCAGCAGCGTAGTGGAGTCCTACGAGCAGTACTTC. This gives the protein CASSVVESYEQYF. The complete variable domain, with remaining parts taken from reference TRBV7-8 and TRBJ2-7, reads GAGVSQSPRYKVAKRGQDVALRCDPISGHVSLFWYQQALGQGPEFLTYFQNEAQLDKSGLPSDRFFAERPEGSVSTLKIQRTQQEDSAVYLCASSVVESYEQYFGPGTRLTVT.

This clonotype showed up just once. The chain employs TRBV20-1 and TRBJ2-7; the match to TRBD1 covers 12 bases. Unmatched junction bases numbered 5, after V lost 6 bases and J lost 2 bases. The CDR3 covers 14 residues. Germline V CDR1 and CDR2: DFQATT, SNEGSKA (reference sequence). The CDR3 loop is CSAARDRGPYEQYF. For the CDR3, the DNA is TGCAGTGCCGCAAGGGACAGGGGGCCCTACGAGCAGTACTTC.

At least ten counts were recorded for this clonotype. The J gene is TRBJ2-7, the V gene TRBV7-2; TRBD2 might be the D (6 bases). From germline, CDR1 is SGHTA and CDR2 FQGNSA. The CDR3 is 14 residues long. Trimming took off 5 bases at V and 0 bases at J, with 11 bases between the two ends. CDR3 nucleotide sequence: TGTGCCAGCAGCAGGGACGGGAGCTCCTACGAGCAGTACTTC. Amino acids: CASSRDGSSYEQYF.

This clonotype was observed a handful of times. V and J are TRBV6-2 or TRBV6-3 and TRBJ2-7, with a weak D call TRBD2 (6 bases). The CDR3 totals 15 residues. Germline V gives CDR1 MNHEY, CDR2 SVGEGT. Trimming took 2 bases from V and 0 from J, leaving 11 bases between them. CDR3 nucleotides: TGTGCCAGCAGTTACGGACTAACGGGCTCCTACGAGCAGTACTTC. This codes for CASSYGLTGSYEQYF.